This T cell receptor beta chain originates from a study of neurological immune-mediated disorders. Whole-study findings and limits: Private repertoires in all groups were suggested by the absence of shared CDR3 amino acid sequences among expanded clones across subjects. Patients with HTLV-1-associated myelopathy had the highest level of TCR clonal expansion, whereas patients with multiple sclerosis had the lowest level, falling beneath the level found in healthy controls. One related-CDR3 cluster, identified by phylogenetic grouping, held the repertoires of 18 of 34 multiple sclerosis patients and was a possible signature.

Germline trimming cut 0 bases from V and 12 bases from J; bases unmatched to any gene: 11. Germline V CDR1 and CDR2: WSHSY, SAAADI. The CDR3 runs 15 residues. This clonotype was observed at least ten times. Its antigen is currently unknown. Synthesis of cDNA was performed by 5'RACE using 10-nucleotide random UMIs. One entry per CDR3 protein, called by TCRdb with MiXCR from the 5' RACE reads. Here the sample spans some 61,000 distinct CDR3 sequences, around 4.2% being singletons. Sequenced input: PBMCs. V usage is TRBV10-2 and J usage is TRBJ2-1, with TRBD2 identical over 7 bases. This sequence was found in a man aged 30 to 45 with multiple sclerosis. CDR3 DNA: TGCGCCAGCAGTGAGTCGGTGACTAGCCTCCGGGGGCAGTTCTTC. Translated, it gives CASSESVTSLRGQFF.